The clone carrying this TCR beta chain was recorded a few times. Its antigen is currently unknown. Time point defined: newly diagnosed GD, antithyroid drugs for less than 3 months. Isolated PBMC RNA provided the starting material for the TCR library. The patient group derived from an endocrinology department in Xi'an, China. Trimming took 0 bases from V and 5 from J, leaving 13 bases between them. The germline V gene has CDR1 SNHLY and CDR2 FYNNEI. This CDR3 has 15 amino acids. This entry is derived from a study of regulatory T cells in long-lasting Graves disease. Findings of the study overall: Persistent disease was associated with favored TRBV28 usage and with favored use of TRBJ1-2 and TRBJ2-5.

With iRepertoire HTBI primers and Arm-PCR of CDR3 regions, TCR beta libraries were built. TCRdb reanalysed the multiplex PCR reads using MiXCR and keeps one entry per CDR3 protein. The data show 450,000 to 650,000 distinct CDR3 sequences, roughly 16% seen once. These data also formed part of another study, on T cells in Graves' hyperthyroidism and ophthalmopathy. That paper states: First-round RT-PCR with HTBI primers amplified the TCR CDR3 region.

This clonotype was obtained from a middle-aged woman with Graves disease. This chain links TRBV2 with TRBJ1-1; weak D call: TRBD1 (5 bases). The specimen comprised peripheral blood mononuclear cells (PBMCs), sampled at new diagnosis, from a patient treated with antithyroid drugs. The CDR3 here is CASSEAAGSGTEAFF. CDR3 bases: TGTGCCAGCAGTGAAGCGGCAGGGTCGGGGACTGAAGCTTTCTTT.